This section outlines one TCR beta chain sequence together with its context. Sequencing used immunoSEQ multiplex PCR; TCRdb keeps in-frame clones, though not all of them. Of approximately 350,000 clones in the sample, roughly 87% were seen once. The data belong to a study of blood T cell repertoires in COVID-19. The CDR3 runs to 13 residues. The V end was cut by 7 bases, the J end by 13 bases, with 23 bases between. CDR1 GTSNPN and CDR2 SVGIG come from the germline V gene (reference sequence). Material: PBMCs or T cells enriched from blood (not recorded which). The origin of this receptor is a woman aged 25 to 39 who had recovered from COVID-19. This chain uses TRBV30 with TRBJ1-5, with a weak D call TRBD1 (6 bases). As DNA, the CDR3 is TGTGCCTCGAGGGGACAATGTTCGAGCCTTCAGCATTTT. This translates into CASRGQCSSLQHF.